The source of this T cell receptor beta chain is a study of blood T cells in healthy people across ages (dated by TCRdb to 2013 to 2016). Broadly, across the study: In model experiments, template switching captured about one uniquely barcoded TCR beta cDNA molecule for every two T cells. Donors were grouped into four age groups: young (average approximately 15 years), middle-aged (roughly 40), aged (roughly 67) and long-lived (approximately 81). Age-related changes in TCR beta repertoire diversity were measured in the study by deep sequencing normalized with unique cDNA molecular identifiers. To avoid experimental bias, donors of different ages were randomly spread across the sequencing lanes. The study analyzed two additional independent replicas of 1 million unique cDNA reads from the same blood draw for two donors, one aged 18 to 29 and one aged 80 or older.

The research as a whole found: Because the CMV infection status of the donors was unknown, age-related changes in expanded clonotypes may potentially have been confounded. Estimates of total diversity based on one million sequenced T cells were considered lower bounds and underestimates. The percentage of naive T cells measured by flow cytometry correlated strongly with observed TCR beta diversity. Because profiling used bulk unsorted PBMCs, naive and antigen-experienced compartments could not be compared conclusively. As age increased, observed TCR beta diversity per million T cells dropped in a roughly linear way, and a significant reduction was already evident by age about 40. Compared with the aged group, the long-lived group had more naive CD4+ T cells, fewer expanded clones and increased TCR diversity, suggesting age selection.

This clonotype occurred a few times. Its antigen remains unidentified. No base quality values were provided; no much bigger clone lies one nucleotide off. According to the germline V gene, CDR1 reads SGHRS and CDR2 reads YFSETQ. The V end gives up 4 bases and the J end 0 bases, leaving 6 bases in the junction not matched to a gene. The CDR3 spans 17 residues, from the cysteine through the phenylalanine. The DNA shown is the 51-base CDR3, in frame from base 1. The donors were a few dozen Caucasian individuals from Russia, aged 6 to 90 years, who were systemically healthy. Each donor gave 8 to 10 milliliters of peripheral blood, collected into EDTA-treated Vacutainer tubes. PBMCs were isolated by Ficoll-Paque density-gradient centrifugation, with at least 6 million obtained per sample. Trizol reagent was used to extract total RNA from the PBMCs, yielding at least 5.5 micrograms per sample. For every donor, an aliquot of PBMCs went through flow cytometry to measure the percentages of naive CD45RAhigh/CD27high T cells.

To prepare the library, 5' RACE was applied. The data were produced on an Illumina HiSeq 2500. The second PCR ran for about 7 to 11 cycles and used a J-beta primer mix along with a sample-barcoded 5' primer. Each TCR beta cDNA molecule received a unique molecular identifier from a template-switch 5' adaptor carrying 12 random nucleotides. Each sample yielded at least 3 million CDR3-containing paired-end reads. The Mint cDNA synthesis kit, primed by a TRBC-specific oligonucleotide, was used to synthesize first-strand cDNA from all RNA. Following uracil-DNA glycosylase treatment, all cDNA underwent a first 18-cycle PCR with the universal primers M1SS and BC2_uni_R. The original pipeline was this. Each sample was normalized by randomly selecting 1 million high-quality reads, each carrying a distinct molecular identifier. Reads with shared molecular identifiers were discarded instead of being binned into consensus sequences. MiTCR, set to a Q25 quality threshold and the strictest error-elimination algorithm, was used for CDR3 identification, clonotype clustering and error correction. A nonparametric unseen species model with Euler transformation was used to estimate a lower bound on total TCR beta diversity. TCRdb's own reprocessing of the public reads used fastp at Q25 and MiXCR and kept productive beta chains. Rows with a matching CDR3 protein are joined into one entry that keeps the most common DNA and genes. None of the V and J calls come from the authors' own analysis; TCRdb made them. Counted in this sample were 1.5 million to 2 million distinct CDR3 sequences; less than 50% of them appeared once. Over 2% of the sample is held by the ten biggest clonotypes.

The sequenced sample was blood. The chain was built from TRBV5-1 and TRBJ2-7, and 14 bases in between align with TRBD2. The origin of this receptor is a middle-aged woman in good health. The nucleotides are TGCGCCAGCAGCCACGGACTAGCGGGGGGAAGCTCCTACGAGCAGTACTTC. The translation is CASSHGLAGGSSYEQYF.